The entry below describes one TCR beta chain. Its matching antigen is unknown. CDR1 and CDR2 (germline): MDHEN, SYDVKM. The CDR3 length is 12 residues. Trimming took off 6 bases at V and 4 bases at J, with 10 bases between the two ends. These data originate in a study of Tregs in tolerant kidney transplant recipients. The study's findings and limits: Some patients' samples used different primers over time, so nucleotide sequences weren't comparable. The most relevant donor-specific Treg TCRbeta repertoire apparently came from expansion with activated donor B cells. No direct test of biological reproducibility was done here.

Only in-frame clones appear in the TCRdb table, and some are missing; sequencing was by immunoSEQ multiplex PCR. In the table there are around 70,000 clones, over 85% of which are singletons. The source was CD8+ T cells from blood, collected before the transplant. This chain joins TRBV28 and TRBJ2-7, with D possibly being TRBD1 (5 bases). This receptor was taken from a human donor who received a combined kidney and bone marrow transplant. The DNA of the CDR3 is TGTGCCAGCAGCCCAAGGGGATACGAGCAGTACTTC. Translation gives CASSPRGYEQYF.